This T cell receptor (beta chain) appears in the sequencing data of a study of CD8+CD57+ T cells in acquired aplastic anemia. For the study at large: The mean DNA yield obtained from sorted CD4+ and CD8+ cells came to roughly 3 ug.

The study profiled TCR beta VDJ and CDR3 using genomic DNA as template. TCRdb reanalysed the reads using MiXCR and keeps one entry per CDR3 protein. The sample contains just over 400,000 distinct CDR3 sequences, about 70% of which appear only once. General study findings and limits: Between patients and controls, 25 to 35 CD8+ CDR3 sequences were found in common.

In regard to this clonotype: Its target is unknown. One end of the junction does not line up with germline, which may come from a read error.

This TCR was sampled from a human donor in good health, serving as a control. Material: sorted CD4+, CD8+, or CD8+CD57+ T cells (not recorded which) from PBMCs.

CDR3 DNA sequence: TGTGCCAGCAGCTTAATGGGGGGCCCTTACACTGAGCAGTTCTTC. Protein product: CASSLMGGPYTEQFF. This chain joins TRBV5-6 and TRBJ2-1; D may correspond to TRBD1 or TRBD2 (6 bases each). This CDR3 is 15 amino acids long. CDR1 SGHDT and CDR2 YYEEEE come from the germline V gene.